The 26 T cell receptor beta chains listed next were all sequenced from one sample in a study of blood T cell repertoires in COVID-19 (TCRdb year 2020). Library method: the immunoSEQ multiplex PCR assay. TCRdb obtained this table from immuneACCESS and retained in-frame rearrangements with V and J assigned. These tables miss some clones; where compared with another copy, unresolved V genes account for less than half of the shortfall, and the remainder is unexplained. Here the sample has 20,000 to 30,000 clones; 81% occur a single time. Of the sample, over 6% is held by the ten largest clones. The sequenced material came from peripheral blood. These receptors all stem from a man aged 65 to 79 with acute or convalescent COVID-19.

The chain recombines TRBV6-5 with TRBJ1-1, with D maybe TRBD1 (6 bases). This CDR3 contains 14 residues. V shed 7 bases and J shed 1 base, with 13 bases lying between them. Germline V gene lookup returns CDR1 MNHEY and CDR2 SVGAGI. The CDR3, as DNA: TGTGCCAGCAACGAACAGGGTTGGAACACTGAAGCTTTCTTT. It translates to CASNEQGWNTEAFF.

The gene calls are TRBV3-1 (or the pseudogene TRBV3-2) and TRBJ2-2; D perhaps matches TRBD1 (5 bases). The CDR3 contains 13 residues. In germline, CDR1 is LGHDT, CDR2 YNNKEL (reference sequence). Trimming removed 5 bases from V and 6 bases from J, with 10 bases in between. This CDR3 reads CASSAQGAGELFF. DNA for the CDR3: TGTGCCAGCAGCGCGCAGGGTGCCGGGGAGCTGTTTTTT.

This clone was seen a handful of times. This chain connects TRBV5-6 to TRBJ1-5, with D unclear. The CDR3 covers 13 residues. V lost 2 bases and J 4 bases, leaving 7 bases between the germline ends. CDR1 is SGHDT, CDR2 YYEEEE, per germline. The CDR3 sequence is CASSFQANQPQHF. The CDR3 region has the DNA TGTGCCAGCAGCTTTCAGGCTAATCAGCCCCAGCATTTT.

This clone has more than one count but fewer than ten. The chain recombines TRBV5-1 with TRBJ2-1; the D gene is possibly TRBD1 (6 bases). This CDR3 is built from 14 residues. The germline gives CDR1 SGHRS, CDR2 YFSETQ. Deletions cut 4 bases from V and 8 bases from J, with 16 bases between. CDR3 nucleotides: TGCGCCAGCAGCGTGCGAATACAGGGTTATGAGCAGTTCTTC. It codes for CASSVRIQGYEQFF.

This rearrangement joins TRBV14 to TRBJ1-2; TRBD1 aligns across 7 bases. The CDR3 is 14 residues long. Germline-derived CDR1 and CDR2 are SGHDN and FVKESK. Trimming cost V 4 bases and J 3 bases; bases outside gene matches: 5. DNA for the CDR3: TGTGCCAGCAGCCCCCCGGGACAGTACTATGGCTACACCTTC. Its translation: CASSPPGQYYGYTF.

Note on this clone: This same CDR3 is encoded by further DNA sequences in the sample. J is TRBJ1-2 and V is TRBV11-2, with D maybe TRBD1 (5 bases). Deletions cut 5 bases from V and 2 bases from J, with 9 bases between. CDR1 and CDR2 (germline): SGHAT, FQNNGV. The CDR3 spans 13 residues. The CDR3 sequence: CASSPDRNYGYTF. In DNA, the CDR3 is TGTGCCAGCAGCCCAGACAGAAACTATGGCTACACCTTC.

CDR3 sequence reads: CASSVVQDYGYTF. Here the CDR3 DNA reads TGTGCCAGCAGCGTAGTACAAGACTATGGCTACACCTTC. V and J are TRBV9 and TRBJ1-2; no reliable D call. The CDR3 has 13 amino acids. V dropped 0 bases and J dropped 3 bases, with 6 bases sitting between them. Germline V gene data show CDR1 as SGDLS and CDR2 as YYNGEE.

The chain has TRBV5-1 and TRBJ1-5, with 7 bases lining up with TRBD1. J gave up 2 bases and V 4 bases, and 6 bases lay outside the gene matches. In germline, CDR1 is SGHRS, CDR2 YFSETQ. The CDR3 is made up of 15 amino acids. The DNA of the CDR3 is TGCGCCAGCAGCCTGACAGGGAAAGGCAATCAGCCCCAGCATTTT. Translated: CASSLTGKGNQPQHF.

The chain links TRBV18 to TRBJ2-7, with 9 bases aligning to TRBD1. Per the germline V gene, CDR1 is KGHSH and CDR2 is LQKENI. This CDR3 region has 16 residues. V gave up 3 bases and J gave up 3 bases; unmatched junction bases: 9. CDR3 in amino acids: CASSPRGGQGFYEQYF. The CDR3 DNA reads as TGTGCCAGCTCACCCCGAGGGGGACAGGGATTCTACGAGCAGTACTTC.

The chain uses TRBV5-1 and TRBJ2-2, with 8 bases identical to TRBD1. J was trimmed by 4 bases and V by 0 bases; bases with no gene match: 14. CDR1 and CDR2 (germline): SGHRS, YFSETQ. This CDR3 is built from 19 residues. This chain's CDR3 is CASSLGPSTGVRGTGELFF. CDR3 nucleotides: TGCGCCAGCAGCTTGGGGCCTTCGACAGGGGTCCGGGGCACCGGGGAGCTGTTTTTT.

This sequence joins TRBV10-2 and TRBJ1-5; 9 nucleotides line up with TRBD1. The V gene's germline CDR1 is WSHSY and CDR2 SAAADI. V was clipped by 6 bases and J by 7 bases; unmatched bases: 10. The CDR3 runs to 15 residues. The DNA of the CDR3 is TGCGCCAGCAGCTCCGGGACAGGGACGGGGCAGCCCCAGCATTTT. This sequence encodes CASSSGTGTGQPQHF.

The chain employs TRBV6-5 and TRBJ1-3; maybe TRBD1 (5 bases). The CDR3 loop spans 12 amino acids. V was pared by 6 bases and J by 8 bases, with 11 bases between. Germline values: CDR1 MNHEY, CDR2 SVGAGI. CDR3: CASRDRRDTIYF. The CDR3 bases are TGTGCCAGCAGGGACCGCAGGGACACCATATATTTT.

V is TRBV7-2 and J is TRBJ2-7; 9 bases align to TRBD1. The CDR3 runs to 15 residues. Trimming took 4 bases from V and 7 from J; bases not matched to a gene: 11. Germline CDR1 is SGHTA and CDR2 is FQGNSA. The CDR3 DNA reads TGTGCCAGCAGCTCTAGCCGGGACAGGGTCGGGGAGCAGTACTTC. Protein product: CASSSSRDRVGEQYF. Combining the CDR3 with reference TRBV7-2 and TRBJ2-7 gives the whole variable domain GAGVSQSPSNKVTEKGKDVELRCDPISGHTALYWYRQSLGQGLEFLIYFQGNSAPDKSGLPSDRFSAERTGGSVSTLTIQRTQQEDSAVYLCASSSSRDRVGEQYFGPGTRLTVT.

This chain uses TRBV5-4 with TRBJ2-1; 11 nucleotides agree with TRBD2. The trim removed 4 bases at V and 9 bases at J, leaving 6 bases unmatched. CDR1 is SGHNT, CDR2 YYREEE, per germline (reference sequence). The CDR3 contains 14 residues. The CDR3 reads CASSRGLAGGEQFF. CDR3 bases: TGTGCCAGCAGCCGCGGACTAGCGGGCGGTGAGCAGTTCTTC. The full variable domain, with the rest looked up from reference TRBV5-4 and TRBJ2-1, is ETGVTQSPTHLIKTRGQQVTLRCSSQSGHNTVSWYQQALGQGPQFIFQYYREEENGRGNFPPRFSGLQFPNYSSELNVNALELDDSALYLCASSRGLAGGEQFFGPGTRLTVL.

The chain joins TRBV27 to TRBJ2-7, with D possibly matching TRBD1 (6 bases). Germline CDR1 MNHEY, CDR2 SMNVEV (reference sequence). V was cut by 3 bases and J by 1 base, with 13 bases left in between. The CDR3 spans 15 residues. The CDR3 DNA is TGTGCCAGCAGTTTCGGACAGCTTTTTTCCTACGAGCAGTACTTC. Protein: CASSFGQLFSYEQYF.

The V call is TRBV29-1, the J call TRBJ2-5; possibly TRBD2 for D (5 bases). CDR1 and CDR2 (germline): SQVTM, ANQGSEA. The CDR3 covers 13 residues. Between the trimmed V and J ends, which lost 5 bases and 4 bases, there was a span of 14 bases. CDR3 nucleotides: TGCAGCGTTCGACGGGAACTACTAGAGACCCAGTACTTC. This codes for CSVRRELLETQYF.

About this clone itself: Relative to the germline gene, one junction end is altered; a read error may explain this. V and J are TRBV5-4 and TRBJ1-2; TRBD1 matches at 8 bases. From germline, CDR1 is SGHNT and CDR2 YYREEE (reference sequence). This CDR3 region has 14 residues. The CDR3 DNA is TGTGCCGCAGCCCCAGGGGGCGGGTCCTATGTCTACACCTTC. Translating it yields CAAAPGGGSYVYTF.

The chain couples TRBV2 to TRBJ2-3; 7 positions match TRBD1. CDR3 length: 14 amino acids. V trimming: 7 bases; J trimming: 2 bases; junction bases outside the gene matches: 6. In germline, CDR1 is SNHLY, CDR2 FYNNEI. CDR3: CASTKDRTTDTQYF. The CDR3 DNA reads as TGTGCCAGCACTAAGGACAGGACCACAGATACGCAGTATTTT.

The CDR3 sequence is CASTPLENTEAFF. CDR3 nucleotide sequence: TGTGCCAGCACCCCATTAGAGAACACTGAAGCTTTCTTT. V is TRBV12-3 or TRBV12-4 and J is TRBJ1-1; D not certain. CDR3 length: 13 residues. The V end was cut by 7 bases, the J end by 1 base, with 10 bases between.

CDR3 residues: CSVEPSRASKETQYF. The DNA for the CDR3 is TGCAGCGTTGAACCGTCCCGGGCTAGCAAAGAGACCCAGTACTTC. V is TRBV29-1 and J is TRBJ2-5; the D gene is possibly TRBD2 (5 bases). V lost 2 bases, J lost 3 bases, and 16 bases lay in between. The germline V gene has CDR1 SQVTM and CDR2 ANQGSEA. The CDR3 is 15 amino acids.

This clone was counted once. The V and J genes are TRBV19 and TRBJ2-4; 10 bases align to TRBD1. Germline V gene lookup returns CDR1 LNHDA and CDR2 SQIVND (reference sequence). This CDR3 is 17 amino acids long. V shed 1 base and J 3 bases; nucleotides not matched to a gene: 6. DNA of the CDR3: TGTGCCAGTAGTATAGTCCCGACAGGGGGCTTCAAAAACATTCAGTACTTC. Translating it yields CASSIVPTGGFKNIQYF.

Only one count was recorded for this clone. This chain joins TRBV27 and TRBJ1-5, with a weak D call TRBD1 (6 bases). The CDR3 runs to 14 residues. The germline V gene encodes CDR1 MNHEY and CDR2 SMNVEV (reference sequence). V was shortened by 6 bases and J by 3 bases, with 12 bases between the two germline ends. This CDR3 is CASRGATNNQPQHF. CDR3 DNA sequence: TGTGCCAGCAGGGGGGCTACGAACAATCAGCCCCAGCATTTT.

The V call is TRBV6-4, the J call TRBJ1-6; no definite D call. This CDR3 has 14 residues. V shed 3 bases and J shed 7 bases, with 10 bases lying between them. Looked up from germline, CDR1 is MRHNA and CDR2 is SNTAGT. The CDR3 region is CASSELFTNSPLHF. In DNA, the CDR3 is TGTGCCAGCAGTGAACTCTTCACCAATTCACCCCTCCACTTT.

V gene TRBV2 combines with J gene TRBJ2-2, with 8 nucleotides matching TRBD1. With 7 bases clipped from V and 7 bases from J, the junction kept 11 bases outside the gene matches. Germline V gene data show CDR1 as SNHLY and CDR2 as FYNNEI. The CDR3 loop spans 15 amino acids. CDR3 nucleotide sequence: TGTGCCAGCACGCGGGACAGGACCTTCGGCGGGGAGCTGTTTTTT. Translation: CASTRDRTFGGELFF.

In DNA form, the CDR3 reads TGTGCCAGCAGCTTAGGGGGCTTAACTCCCTACGAGCAGTACTTC. Translated, it gives CASSLGGLTPYEQYF. The chain uses TRBV7-2 and TRBJ2-7; D might be TRBD1 (5 bases). The CDR3 has 15 amino acids. Deletions cut 1 base from V and 2 bases from J, with 12 bases between. Germline V gives CDR1 SGHTA, CDR2 FQGNSA. Full variable domain (rest looked up from reference TRBV7-2 and TRBJ2-7): GAGVSQSPSNKVTEKGKDVELRCDPISGHTALYWYRQSLGQGLEFLIYFQGNSAPDKSGLPSDRFSAERTGGSVSTLTIQRTQQEDSAVYLCASSLGGLTPYEQYFGPGTRLTVT.

Here the CDR3 reads CSARTGNGYTF. Here the CDR3 DNA reads TGCAGTGCCCGGACAGGGAATGGCTACACCTTC. The rearrangement joins TRBV20-1 to TRBJ1-2; 8 positions agree with TRBD1. The V segment lost 6 bases and the J segment 6 bases; nucleotides outside the gene matches: 3. The CDR3 sequence is 11 residues long. Germline lookup yields CDR1 DFQATT and CDR2 SNEGSKA (reference sequence).